Included here is one TCR beta chain sequence, with context. This entry belongs to a study of blood T cell repertoires in COVID-19. The method was immunoSEQ multiplex PCR; TCRdb's version includes in-frame clones alone and lacks a portion of them. Among fewer than 150,000 clones listed, roughly 79% were seen once. Germline CDR1 SNHLY, CDR2 FYNNEI. Trimming at V came to 4 bases and at J to 2 bases, leaving 5 bases not matched to a gene. This CDR3 is 16 amino acids long. The material sequenced was peripheral blood. This TCR derives from a man older than 75 with acute or convalescent COVID-19. The V call is TRBV2, the J call TRBJ1-2; 12 bases are shared with TRBD1. The CDR3 protein is CASSGDRGLENYGYTF. For the CDR3, the DNA is TGTGCCAGCAGTGGGGACAGGGGGCTGGAGAACTATGGCTACACCTTC.